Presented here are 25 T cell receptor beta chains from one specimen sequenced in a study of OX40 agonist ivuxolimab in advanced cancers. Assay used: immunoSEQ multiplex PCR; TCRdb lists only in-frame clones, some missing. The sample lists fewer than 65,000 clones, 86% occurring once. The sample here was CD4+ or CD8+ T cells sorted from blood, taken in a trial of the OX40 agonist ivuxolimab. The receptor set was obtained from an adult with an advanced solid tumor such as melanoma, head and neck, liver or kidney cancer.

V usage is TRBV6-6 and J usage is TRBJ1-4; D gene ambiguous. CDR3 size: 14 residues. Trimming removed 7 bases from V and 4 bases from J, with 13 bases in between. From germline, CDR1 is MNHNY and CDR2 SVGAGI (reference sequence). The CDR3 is CASKSRVNNEKLFF. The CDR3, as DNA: TGTGCCAGCAAATCAAGGGTTAATAATGAAAAACTGTTTTTT.

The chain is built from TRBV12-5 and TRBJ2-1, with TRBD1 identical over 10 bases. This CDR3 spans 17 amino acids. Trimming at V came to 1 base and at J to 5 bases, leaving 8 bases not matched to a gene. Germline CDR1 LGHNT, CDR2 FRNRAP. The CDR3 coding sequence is TGTGCTAGTGGTTTGGCCGCCGGGACAGGGGATGACAATGAGCAGTTCTTC. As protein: CASGLAAGTGDDNEQFF.

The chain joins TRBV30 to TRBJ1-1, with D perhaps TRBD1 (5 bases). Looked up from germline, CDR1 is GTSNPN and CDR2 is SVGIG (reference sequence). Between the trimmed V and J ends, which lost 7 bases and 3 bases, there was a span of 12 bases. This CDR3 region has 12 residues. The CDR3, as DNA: TGTGCCTTCACCCGGGGGGACACTGAAGCTTTCTTT. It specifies CAFTRGDTEAFF.

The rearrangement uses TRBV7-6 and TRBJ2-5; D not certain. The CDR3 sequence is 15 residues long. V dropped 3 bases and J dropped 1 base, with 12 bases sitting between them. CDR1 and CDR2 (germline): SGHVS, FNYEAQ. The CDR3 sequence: CASSFSRQVQETQYF. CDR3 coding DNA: TGTGCCAGCAGCTTCAGCAGGCAGGTCCAAGAGACCCAGTACTTC.

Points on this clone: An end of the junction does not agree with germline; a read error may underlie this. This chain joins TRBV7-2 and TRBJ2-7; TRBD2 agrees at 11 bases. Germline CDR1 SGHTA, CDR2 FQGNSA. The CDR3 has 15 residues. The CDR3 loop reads CASSLTSGSSHEQYF. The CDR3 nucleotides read TGTGCCAGCAGCTTAACTAGCGGGAGCTCCCACGAGCAGTACTTC.

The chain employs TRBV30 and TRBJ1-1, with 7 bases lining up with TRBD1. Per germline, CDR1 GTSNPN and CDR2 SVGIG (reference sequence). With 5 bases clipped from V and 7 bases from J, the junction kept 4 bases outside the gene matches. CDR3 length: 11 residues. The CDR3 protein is CAWARDSEAFF. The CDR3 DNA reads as TGTGCCTGGGCCCGGGACAGTGAAGCTTTCTTT.

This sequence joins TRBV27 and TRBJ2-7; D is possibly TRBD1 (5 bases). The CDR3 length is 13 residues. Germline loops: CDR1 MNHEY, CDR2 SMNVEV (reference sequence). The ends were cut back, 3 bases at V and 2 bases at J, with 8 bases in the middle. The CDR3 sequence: CASSFQGTYEQYF. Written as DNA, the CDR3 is TGTGCCAGCAGTTTCCAGGGAACCTACGAGCAGTACTTC.

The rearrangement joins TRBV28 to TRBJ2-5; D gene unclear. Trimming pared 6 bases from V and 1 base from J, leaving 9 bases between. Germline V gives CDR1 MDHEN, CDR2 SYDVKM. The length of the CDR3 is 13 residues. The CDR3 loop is CASSLEVQETQYF. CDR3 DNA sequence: TGTGCCAGCAGCCTAGAGGTCCAAGAGACCCAGTACTTC.

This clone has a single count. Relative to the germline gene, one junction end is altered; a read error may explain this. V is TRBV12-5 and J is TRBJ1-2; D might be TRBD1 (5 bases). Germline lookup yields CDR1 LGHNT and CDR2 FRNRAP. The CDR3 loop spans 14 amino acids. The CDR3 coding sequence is TGTGCTAGTAGCCGGGACCGAACCGTGGAACTTGATATCTTC. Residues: CASSRDRTVELDIF.

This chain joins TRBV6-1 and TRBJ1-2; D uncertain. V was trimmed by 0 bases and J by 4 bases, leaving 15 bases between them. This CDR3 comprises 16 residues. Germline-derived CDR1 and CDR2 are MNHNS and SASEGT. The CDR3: CASSEARAAGSYGYTF. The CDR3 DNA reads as TGTGCCAGCAGTGAAGCACGGGCAGCGGGGAGCTATGGCTACACCTTC.

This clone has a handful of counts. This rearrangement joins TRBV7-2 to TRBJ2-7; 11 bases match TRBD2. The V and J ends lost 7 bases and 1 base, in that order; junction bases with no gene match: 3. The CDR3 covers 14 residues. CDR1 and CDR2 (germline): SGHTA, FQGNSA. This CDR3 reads CASKGLAASYEQYF. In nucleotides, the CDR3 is TGTGCCAGCAAGGGACTAGCGGCTTCCTACGAGCAGTACTTC.

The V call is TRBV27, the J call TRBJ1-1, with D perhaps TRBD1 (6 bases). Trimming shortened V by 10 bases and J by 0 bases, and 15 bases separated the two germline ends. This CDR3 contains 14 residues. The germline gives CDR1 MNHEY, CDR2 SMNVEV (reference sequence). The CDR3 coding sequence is TGTGCCACCCGACTCGGGACATTGAACACTGAAGCTTTCTTT. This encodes CATRLGTLNTEAFF.

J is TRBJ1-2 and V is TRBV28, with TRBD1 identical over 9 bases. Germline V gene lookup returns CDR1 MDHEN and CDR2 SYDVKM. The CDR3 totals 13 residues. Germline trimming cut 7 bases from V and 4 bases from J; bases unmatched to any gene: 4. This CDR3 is CASIAGQGYGYTF. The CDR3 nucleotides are TGTGCCAGCATCGCGGGACAGGGCTATGGCTACACCTTC.

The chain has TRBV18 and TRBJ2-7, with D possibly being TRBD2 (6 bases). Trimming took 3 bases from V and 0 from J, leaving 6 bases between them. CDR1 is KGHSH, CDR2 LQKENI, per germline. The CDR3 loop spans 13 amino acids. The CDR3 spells CASSPGGSYEQYF. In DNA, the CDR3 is TGTGCCAGCTCACCGGGGGGCTCCTACGAGCAGTACTTC.

CDR3 region: CATSRVRGTQYF. The CDR3 nucleotides are TGTGCCACCAGCAGAGTCCGGGGGACCCAGTACTTC. The V gene is TRBV15, the J gene TRBJ2-5; a possible D gene is TRBD2 (5 bases). Germline lookup yields CDR1 LNHNV and CDR2 YYDKDF (reference sequence). The CDR3 runs 12 residues. The V end lost 1 base, the J end lost 7 bases, and 7 bases lay between the germline ends.

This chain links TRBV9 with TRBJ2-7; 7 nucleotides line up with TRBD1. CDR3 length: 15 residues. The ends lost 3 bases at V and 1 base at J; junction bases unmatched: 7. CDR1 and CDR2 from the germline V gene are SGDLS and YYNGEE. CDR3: CASSAQTGVSYEQYF. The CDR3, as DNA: TGTGCCAGCAGCGCACAAACAGGGGTATCCTACGAGCAGTACTTC. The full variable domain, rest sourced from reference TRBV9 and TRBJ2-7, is DSGVTQTPKHLITATGQRVTLRCSPRSGDLSVYWYQQSLDQGLQFLIQYYNGEERAKGNILERFSAQQFPDLHSELNLSSLELGDSALYFCASSAQTGVSYEQYFGPGTRLTVT.

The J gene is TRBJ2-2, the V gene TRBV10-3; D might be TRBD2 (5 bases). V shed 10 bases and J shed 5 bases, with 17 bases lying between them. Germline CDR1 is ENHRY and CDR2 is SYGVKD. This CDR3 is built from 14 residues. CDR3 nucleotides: TGTGCCACCGGACGGCGGGCGAGTACCGGGGAGCTGTTTTTT. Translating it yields CATGRRASTGELFF.

CDR3 sequence (DNA): TGTGCCAGCAGTTACTCCGCGACACCAGAGACCCAGTACTTC. Amino acid sequence: CASSYSATPETQYF. V and J are TRBV6-5 and TRBJ2-5; the D is unclear. The CDR3 consists of 14 residues. V lost 0 bases and J 4 bases, leaving 9 bases between the germline ends. CDR1 MNHEY and CDR2 SVGAGI come from the germline V gene.

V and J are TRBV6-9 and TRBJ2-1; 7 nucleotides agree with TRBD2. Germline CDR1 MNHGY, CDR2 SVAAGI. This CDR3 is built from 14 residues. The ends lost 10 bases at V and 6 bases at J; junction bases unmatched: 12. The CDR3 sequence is CATVVRREFNEQFF. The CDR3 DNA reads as TGTGCCACCGTGGTCCGGCGGGAGTTCAATGAGCAGTTCTTC.

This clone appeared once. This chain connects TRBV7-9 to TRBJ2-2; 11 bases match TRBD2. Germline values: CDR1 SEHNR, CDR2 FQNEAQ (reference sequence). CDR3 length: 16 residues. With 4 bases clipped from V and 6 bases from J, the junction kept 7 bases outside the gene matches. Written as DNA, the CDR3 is TGTGCCAGCAGCTGGGCACTAGCGGGAGTGGCCGGGGAGCTGTTTTTT. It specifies CASSWALAGVAGELFF.

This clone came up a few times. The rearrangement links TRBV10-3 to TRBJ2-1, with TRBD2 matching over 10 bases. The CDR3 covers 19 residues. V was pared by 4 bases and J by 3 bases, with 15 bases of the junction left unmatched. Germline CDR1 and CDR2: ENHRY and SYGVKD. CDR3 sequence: CAISGRQPTSGSDYNEQFF. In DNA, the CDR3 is TGTGCCATCAGTGGAAGGCAGCCGACTAGCGGGTCGGACTACAATGAGCAGTTCTTC.

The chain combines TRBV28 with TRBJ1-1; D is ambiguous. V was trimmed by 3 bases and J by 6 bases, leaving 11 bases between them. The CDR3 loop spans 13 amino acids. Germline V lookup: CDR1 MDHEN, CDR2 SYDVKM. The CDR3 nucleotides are TGTGCCAGCAGTTTGAGGCAGCCCCCTGAAGCTTTCTTT. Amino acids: CASSLRQPPEAFF.

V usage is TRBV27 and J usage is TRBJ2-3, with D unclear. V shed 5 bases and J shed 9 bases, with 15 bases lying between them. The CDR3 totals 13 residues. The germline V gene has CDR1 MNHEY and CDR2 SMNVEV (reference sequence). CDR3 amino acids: CASSPRTVPTQYF. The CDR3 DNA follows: TGTGCCAGCAGTCCCCGGACCGTCCCCACGCAGTATTTT.

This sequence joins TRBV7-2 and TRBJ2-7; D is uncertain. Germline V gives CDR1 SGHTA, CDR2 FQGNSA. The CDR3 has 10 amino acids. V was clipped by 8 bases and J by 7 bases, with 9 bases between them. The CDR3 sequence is CASAQEEQYF. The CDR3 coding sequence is TGTGCCAGCGCCCAAGAGGAGCAGTACTTC.

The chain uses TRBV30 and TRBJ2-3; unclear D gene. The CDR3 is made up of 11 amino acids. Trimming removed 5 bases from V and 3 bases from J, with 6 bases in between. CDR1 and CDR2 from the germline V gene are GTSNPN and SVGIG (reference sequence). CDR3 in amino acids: CAWDRTDTQYF. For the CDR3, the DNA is TGTGCCTGGGATCGTACAGATACGCAGTATTTT.